This is a list of T cell receptor beta chains from one sample in a study of blood T cell repertoires in COVID-19. Data came from immunoSEQ multiplex PCR; TCRdb stores just in-frame clones and leaves some out. The sample yields approximately 140,000 clones, roughly 80% seen once. Sample: peripheral blood. These TCRs come from a woman of 80 years or more in a cohort sampled during active or convalescent COVID-19. CDR3s include the opening cysteine and the closing phenylalanine or tryptophan. The order of the fields is V gene, D gene, J gene, clone size, CDR3 protein, CDR3 DNA. The D gene is left open where the match is weak. The size entry is marked missing in some rows and otherwise reads once, few, many or a size class.

v_call: TRBV11-2
d_call: TRBD2
j_call: TRBJ2-1
clone_size: .
cdr3_aa: CASSRTSGGANEQFF
cdr3_nt: TGTGCCAGCAGCCGTACTAGCGGGGGGGCAAATGAGCAGTTCTTC

v_call: TRBV19
d_call: .
j_call: TRBJ2-2
clone_size: .
cdr3_aa: CASSLRSVPGTGELFF
cdr3_nt: TGTGCCAGTAGCCTGCGTTCGGTCCCCGGTACCGGGGAGCTGTTTTTT

v_call: TRBV11-2
d_call: .
j_call: TRBJ1-6
clone_size: .
cdr3_aa: CASSPMGGSYNSPLHF
cdr3_nt: TGTGCCAGCAGCCCGATGGGGGGGTCCTATAATTCACCCCTCCACTTT

v_call: TRBV3-1/TRBV3-2
d_call: .
j_call: TRBJ1-1
clone_size: once
cdr3_aa: CASSQGGGNTEAFF
cdr3_nt: TGTGCCAGCAGCCAAGGCGGTGGGAACACTGAAGCTTTCTTT

v_call: TRBV13
d_call: .
j_call: TRBJ2-7
clone_size: few
cdr3_aa: CASSHARTAVAYEQYF
cdr3_nt: TGTGCCAGCAGTCACGCAAGGACAGCTGTAGCCTACGAGCAGTACTTC

v_call: TRBV13
d_call: .
j_call: TRBJ1-3
clone_size: once
cdr3_aa: CASSLGQGNIYF
cdr3_nt: TGTGCCAGCAGCTTAGGGCAGGGGAACATATATTTT

v_call: TRBV6-5
d_call: .
j_call: TRBJ2-7
clone_size: .
cdr3_aa: CASSYSSRSYEQYF
cdr3_nt: TGTGCCAGCAGTTACTCGAGTCGTTCCTACGAGCAGTACTTC

v_call: TRBV9
d_call: TRBD1
j_call: TRBJ2-7
clone_size: .
cdr3_aa: CASSVEQGGSYEQYF
cdr3_nt: TGTGCCAGCAGCGTAGAACAGGGGGGTTCATACGAGCAGTACTTC

v_call: TRBV7-9
d_call: TRBD1
j_call: TRBJ1-2
clone_size: few
cdr3_aa: CASSLFAGGGYTF
cdr3_nt: TGTGCCAGCAGCTTATTCGCAGGGGGAGGCTACACCTTC

v_call: TRBV3-1/TRBV3-2
d_call: TRBD1
j_call: TRBJ1-1
clone_size: .
cdr3_aa: CASSQNRDSEAFF
cdr3_nt: TGTGCCAGCAGCCAAAACCGGGACAGTGAAGCTTTCTTT

v_call: TRBV18
d_call: TRBD1
j_call: TRBJ2-7
clone_size: .
cdr3_aa: CASSQNTGTGNYEQYF
cdr3_nt: TGTGCCAGCTCACAAAACACCGGGACAGGGAATTACGAGCAGTACTTC

v_call: TRBV7-8
d_call: .
j_call: TRBJ1-4
clone_size: .
cdr3_aa: CASSSLGGEKLFF
cdr3_nt: TGTGCCAGCAGCTCGCTGGGGGGGGAAAAACTGTTTTTT

v_call: TRBV18
d_call: .
j_call: TRBJ2-5
clone_size: .
cdr3_aa: CASSPPAGSQTQYF
cdr3_nt: TGTGCCAGCTCACCACCGGCGGGATCGCAGACCCAGTACTTC

v_call: TRBV7-3
d_call: .
j_call: TRBJ2-1
clone_size: once
cdr3_aa: CASSFSRNNEQFF
cdr3_nt: TGTGCCAGCAGCTTCTCCAGGAACAATGAGCAGTTCTTC

v_call: TRBV5-8
d_call: .
j_call: TRBJ1-3
clone_size: .
cdr3_aa: CASSPGWILTSSGNTIYF
cdr3_nt: TGTGCCAGCAGCCCGGGTTGGATTCTGACGTCCTCTGGAAACACCATATATTTT

v_call: TRBV5-1
d_call: TRBD2
j_call: TRBJ2-2
clone_size: .
cdr3_aa: CASSRVAGGNTGELFF
cdr3_nt: TGCGCCAGCAGCCGAGTAGCGGGGGGCAACACCGGGGAGCTGTTTTTT